A selection of T cell receptor beta chains follows, all from one sample in a study of metastatic and nonmetastatic thyroid tumors. TCRdb reanalyzed the PCR reads with MiXCR. The sample includes some 27,000 clones, around a quarter of them seen just once. Sequences were obtained from blood. These receptors all come from a female donor with papillary thyroid cancer or a benign thyroid nodule (not recorded which). Some clones in this sample may be carry-over from other donors' samples. CDR3s include the opening cysteine and the closing phenylalanine or tryptophan. D genes are given only for firm matches. A row's size may be missing; if present it is once, few, many or a size class.

TRBJ1-1 | many | TRBD1 | TRBV20-1 | CSAAVNRGRSKAFF | TGCAGTGCCGCAGTAAACAGGGGGCGAAGTAAGGCTTTCTTT
TRBJ2-3 | many | TRBD2 | TRBV19 | CASRLAGGSDTQYF | TGTGCCAGCAGACTAGCGGGAGGTTCAGATACGCAGTATTTT
TRBJ2-5 | many | TRBD1 | TRBV6-6 | CASSYSRGRGETQYF | TGTGCCAGCAGTTACAGCAGGGGGCGAGGGGAGACCCAGTACTTC
TRBJ2-3 | few | . | TRBV27 | CASTVSSTDTQYF | TGTGCCAGCACGGTGTCTAGCACAGATACGCAGTATTTT
TRBJ1-2 | many | . | TRBV27 | CASRTGFGYTF | TGTGCCAGCAGAACAGGGTTTGGCTACACCTTC
TRBJ1-6 | . | . | TRBV5-1 | CASSLGAGADSPLHF | TGCGCCAGCAGCTTGGGGGCAGGGGCGGATTCACCCCTCCACTTT
TRBJ1-2 | . | . | TRBV19 | CASTTYRSGGYTF | TGTGCCAGTACTACATATCGATCGGGGGGCTACACCTTC
TRBJ1-6 | . | . | TRBV5-1 | CASSSRGRDGNNSPLHF | TGCGCCAGCAGCTCACGGGGACGGGACGGTAATAATTCACCCCTCCACTTT
TRBJ2-7 | . | . | TRBV11-2 | CASTFAGFPGEQYF | TGTGCCAGCACCTTTGCGGGTTTCCCCGGCGAGCAGTACTTC
TRBJ1-1 | many | TRBD1 | TRBV4-3 | CASSQVVRRDRVHTEAFF | TGCGCCAGCAGCCAAGTTGTACGCCGGGACAGGGTGCACACTGAAGCTTTCTTT
TRBJ2-2 | many | . | TRBV19 | CASSRDSAGELFF | TGTGCCAGTAGTAGAGACAGTGCCGGGGAGCTGTTTTTT
TRBJ2-5 | many | . | TRBV6-2/TRBV6-3 | CASSYQETQYF | TGTGCCAGCAGCTACCAAGAGACCCAGTACTTC
TRBJ2-7 | many | . | TRBV11-1 | CASSPGTGPFEQYF | TGTGCCAGCAGTCCCGGGACTGGGCCTTTCGAGCAGTACTTC
TRBJ2-3 | many | . | TRBV7-6 | CASSLASRQPTDTQYF | TGTGCCAGCAGCTTAGCGAGTCGACAACCCACAGATACGCAGTATTTT
TRBJ2-7 | few | . | TRBV28 | CASSTSGAVQYEQYF | TGTGCCAGCAGCACGTCGGGGGCTGTCCAATACGAGCAGTACTTC
TRBJ1-6 | many | TRBD1 | TRBV30 | CAWSAGTGSPLHF | TGTGCCTGGAGCGCTGGGACAGGTTCACCCCTCCACTTT
TRBJ2-2 | . | . | TRBV24-1 | CATSEDSGSRELLF | TGTGCCACCAGTGAGGATAGCGGTTCACGGGAGCTGCTTTTT
TRBJ2-7 | many | . | TRBV9 | CASSPTNRDGNPYEQYF | TGTGCCAGCAGCCCAACAAACCGGGACGGCAATCCCTACGAGCAGTACTTC
TRBJ1-2 | few | TRBD1 | TRBV6-1 | CASIPTGTVFYGYTF | TGTGCCAGCATTCCCACCGGGACAGTGTTCTATGGCTACACCTTC
TRBJ1-2 | many | . | TRBV4-1 | CASSQDWSGAEGYTF | TGCGCCAGCAGCCAAGACTGGTCAGGGGCTGAGGGCTACACCTTC
TRBJ1-3 | many | . | TRBV20-1 | CSASPHFLSGNTIYF | TGCAGTGCTAGCCCCCACTTTCTCTCTGGAAACACCATATATTTT
TRBJ2-1 | . | . | TRBV6-2/TRBV6-3 | CASRGQWAGLGRYNEQFF | TGTGCCAGCAGGGGACAGTGGGCGGGACTAGGACGGTACAATGAGCAGTTCTTC
TRBJ2-1 | many | TRBD1 | TRBV27 | CASSLSGGQAFPGPYNEQFF | TGTGCCAGCAGTTTATCGGGGGGACAGGCCTTCCCGGGGCCATACAATGAGCAGTTCTTC
TRBJ2-5 | many | TRBD1 | TRBV10-3 | CAISYTFRDRDLSNQETQYF | TGTGCCATCAGCTACACTTTCAGGGACAGGGACTTGAGTAACCAAGAGACCCAGTACTTC
TRBJ2-5 | . | . | TRBV30 | CAWSVVGGYKETQYF | TGTGCCTGGAGTGTAGTGGGCGGGTATAAAGAGACCCAGTACTTC
TRBJ2-3 | many | TRBD2 | TRBV20-1 | CSASRAGDVDTQYF | TGCAGTGCTAGTCGAGCGGGAGATGTTGATACGCAGTATTTT
TRBJ2-1 | . | . | TRBV11-2 | CASSLGGWCRAGNEQFF | TGTGCCAGCAGCTTAGGGGGTTGGTGTAGGGCGGGAAATGAGCAGTTCTTC
TRBJ1-2 | many | . | TRBV3-1 | CASSQERGRATF | TGTGCCAGCAGCCAGGAAAGGGGCCGCGCCACCTTC
TRBJ2-1 | . | . | TRBV30 | CAWSWQSSYNEQFF | TGTGCCTGGAGCTGGCAGAGCTCCTACAATGAGCAGTTCTTC
TRBJ2-1 | many | . | TRBV11-3 | CASSREDNEQFF | TGTGCCAGCAGCCGGGAAGACAATGAGCAGTTCTTC
TRBJ2-2 | . | . | TRBV27 | CASSFVAGATGELFF | TGTGCCAGCAGTTTTGTGGCAGGGGCCACCGGGGAGCTGTTTTTT
TRBJ1-1 | many | . | TRBV18 | CASSPRSLRDEAFF | TGTGCCAGCTCACCACGGTCGCTCAGGGATGAAGCTTTCTTT
TRBJ2-1 | many | . | TRBV7-2 | CASSLGLGGEQFF | TGTGCCAGCAGCTTAGGATTGGGAGGTGAGCAGTTCTTC
TRBJ2-2 | . | TRBD2 | TRBV7-6 | CASSLESSGDNTGELFF | TGTGCCAGCAGCTTAGAGTCTAGCGGCGACAACACCGGGGAGCTGTTTTTT
TRBJ2-7 | many | TRBD2 | TRBV6-2/TRBV6-3 | CASSHEAGSYEQYF | TGTGCCAGCAGTCACGAAGCGGGATCCTACGAGCAGTACTTC
TRBJ2-7 | . | TRBD2 | TRBV5-1 | CASSFVHSGGTSGYEQYF | TGCGCCAGCAGCTTCGTCCACAGCGGCGGGACTAGCGGATACGAGCAGTACTTC
TRBJ1-5 | few | . | TRBV28 | CTSSFSGRYNHPQHF | TGTACCAGCAGTTTCTCCGGACGGTACAATCATCCCCAGCATTTT
TRBJ1-2 | many | . | TRBV19 | CASSIGAPSRGYGYTF | TGTGCCAGTAGTATAGGGGCACCCAGTCGTGGCTATGGCTACACCTTC
TRBJ2-5 | many | . | TRBV6-1 | CASMVSREGETQYF | TGTGCCAGCATGGTGTCTAGAGAAGGTGAGACCCAGTACTTC
TRBJ1-2 | . | . | TRBV5-1 | CASSLVSVHGYTF | TGCGCCAGCAGCTTGGTGAGTGTGCATGGCTACACCTTC
TRBJ2-1 | many | TRBD1 | TRBV7-3 | CASSIGTGGSYNEQFF | TGTGCCAGCAGCATTGGGACAGGGGGCTCCTACAATGAGCAGTTCTTC
TRBJ2-3 | . | . | TRBV20-1 | CSASRGAGEDTQYF | TGCAGTGCTAGCAGGGGGGCAGGGGAAGATACGCAGTATTTT
TRBJ2-7 | . | TRBD1 | TRBV28 | CASSSPGTGRYEQYF | TGTGCCAGCAGTTCCCCCGGGACAGGGAGGTACGAGCAGTACTTC
TRBJ2-1 | few | TRBD2 | TRBV19 | CASSTASGRSNEQFF | TGTGCCAGTAGTACCGCTAGCGGGAGGAGCAATGAGCAGTTCTTC
TRBJ2-3 | few | . | TRBV12-3/TRBV12-4 | CASSLAGFGTQYF | TGTGCCAGCAGTTTAGCTGGGTTTGGTACGCAGTATTTT
TRBJ2-7 | . | TRBD1 | TRBV6-1 | CASSQYGQGLEQYF | TGTGCCAGCAGCCAGTATGGACAGGGGCTCGAGCAGTACTTC
TRBJ2-3 | many | . | TRBV6-1 | CASSGWLQQKSTDTQYF | TGTGCCAGCAGTGGTTGGTTACAGCAGAAAAGCACAGATACGCAGTATTTT